One and the same sample provided the 9 T cell receptor beta chains below, sequenced in a study of blood T cell repertoires in COVID-19. TCRdb keeps only in-frame clones here, not all; method: immunoSEQ multiplex PCR. The sample holds more than 140,000 clones, almost 90% seen once. The sample comprised peripheral blood. These receptors originate from a woman aged 60 to 75 with acute or convalescent COVID-19.

V and J are TRBV3-1 (or the pseudogene TRBV3-2) and TRBJ1-1, with 9 bases fitting TRBD1. The CDR3 extends over 16 amino acids. V was clipped by 0 bases and J by 12 bases; unmatched bases: 14. Per the germline V gene, CDR1 is LGHDT and CDR2 is YNNKEL (reference sequence). CDR3 protein: CASSQEGRTGDLRPFF. The CDR3 DNA is TGTGCCAGCAGCCAAGAGGGTAGGACAGGGGACCTCCGTCCTTTCTTT.

The rearrangement links TRBV19 to TRBJ2-5; D perhaps matches TRBD2 (7 bases). Germline V gene sequence: CDR1 LNHDA, CDR2 SQIVND (reference sequence). The CDR3 is 14 residues long. The V end was cut by 8 bases, the J end by 7 bases, with 20 bases between. The CDR3 spells CASRSVGGRGTQYF. CDR3 sequence (DNA): TGTGCCAGTCGTTCCGTCGGGGGGCGAGGGACCCAGTACTTC.

The chain has TRBV5-1 and TRBJ1-3; possible D gene TRBD1, 5 bases. Looked up from germline, CDR1 is SGHRS and CDR2 is YFSETQ. Trimming shortened V by 4 bases and J by 4 bases, and 21 bases separated the two germline ends. CDR3 length: 17 residues. The CDR3 sequence is CASSRNAGSEGGNTIYF. DNA of the CDR3: TGCGCCAGCAGCCGAAACGCGGGTTCGGAGGGGGGAAACACCATATATTTT.

CDR3 DNA sequence: TGTGCCATCAGTGAGTCAGGAGCAGATACGCAGTATTTT. Translating gives CAISESGADTQYF. This chain links TRBV10-3 with TRBJ2-3, with D hard to call. The CDR3 has 13 amino acids. The V gene's germline CDR1 is ENHRY and CDR2 SYGVKD. V was cut by 0 bases and J by 4 bases, with 5 bases left in between.

CDR3 region: CASKDGDSGNTIYF. In DNA, the CDR3 is TGCGCCAGCAAAGACGGAGACTCTGGAAACACCATATATTTT. The V call is TRBV5-1, the J call TRBJ1-3, with no clear D. V dropped 6 bases and J dropped 0 bases, with 10 bases sitting between them. There are 14 residues in the CDR3. Germline values: CDR1 SGHRS, CDR2 YFSETQ.

This clone was detected only once. This chain joins TRBV6-5 and TRBJ1-6; 8 bases fit TRBD1. This CDR3 is built from 14 residues. Per the germline V gene, CDR1 is MNHEY and CDR2 is SVGAGI. J lost 10 bases, V lost 7 bases, and 9 bases had no gene match. This chain's CDR3 is CASTRTGLESPLHF. Here the CDR3 DNA reads TGTGCCAGCACCAGGACAGGGTTGGAGTCACCCCTCCACTTT.

This sequence joins TRBV7-2 and TRBJ1-2; D may be TRBD1 (5 bases). Germline V gene sequence: CDR1 SGHTA, CDR2 FQGNSA. V was pared by 4 bases and J by 7 bases, with 16 bases between. This CDR3 spans 14 amino acids. CDR3 amino acids: CASSSDQGAGGYTF. DNA for the CDR3: TGTGCCAGCAGCTCGGACCAGGGTGCTGGTGGCTACACCTTC.

The chain joins TRBV29-1 to TRBJ2-3; the D is unclear. V lost 8 bases, J lost 2 bases, and 17 bases lay in between. CDR1 is SQVTM, CDR2 ANQGSEA, per germline. The length of the CDR3 is 14 residues. The chain's CDR3 is CSTQTTQITDTQYF. Written as DNA, the CDR3 is TGCAGCACGCAAACGACACAAATCACAGATACGCAGTATTTT.

The V gene is TRBV28, the J gene TRBJ2-7; D ambiguous. This CDR3 region has 12 residues. Looked up from germline, CDR1 is MDHEN and CDR2 is SYDVKM. Trimming pared 6 bases from V and 3 bases from J, leaving 9 bases between. CDR3 region: CASSPPGYEQYF. The CDR3 coding sequence is TGTGCCAGCAGCCCACCGGGCTACGAGCAGTACTTC.